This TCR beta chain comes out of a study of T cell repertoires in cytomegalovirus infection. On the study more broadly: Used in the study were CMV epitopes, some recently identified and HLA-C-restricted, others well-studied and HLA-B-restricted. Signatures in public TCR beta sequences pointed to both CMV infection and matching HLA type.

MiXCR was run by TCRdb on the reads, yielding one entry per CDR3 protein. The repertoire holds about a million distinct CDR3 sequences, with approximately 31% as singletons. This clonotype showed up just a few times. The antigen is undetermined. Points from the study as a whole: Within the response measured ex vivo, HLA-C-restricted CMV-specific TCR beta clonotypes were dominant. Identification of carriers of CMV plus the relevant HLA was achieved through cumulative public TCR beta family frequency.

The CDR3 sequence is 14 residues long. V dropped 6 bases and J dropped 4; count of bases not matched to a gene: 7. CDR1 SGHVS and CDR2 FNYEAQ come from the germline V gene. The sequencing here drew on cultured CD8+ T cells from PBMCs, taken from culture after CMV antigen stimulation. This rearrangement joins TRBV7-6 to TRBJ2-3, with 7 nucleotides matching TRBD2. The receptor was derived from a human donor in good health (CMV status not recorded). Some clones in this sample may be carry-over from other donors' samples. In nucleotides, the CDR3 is TGTGCCAGCAGTTGGGGCGGGGGTGCAGATACGCAGTATTTT. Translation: CASSWGGGADTQYF.